The 26 T cell receptor beta chains listed next were all sequenced from one sample in a study of blood T cell repertoires in COVID-19. Assay used: immunoSEQ multiplex PCR; TCRdb lists only in-frame clones, some missing. The sample contains 30,000 to 35,000 clones, around 87% of which appear only once. Sequencing was carried out using peripheral blood. These receptors were obtained from an older man with acute or convalescent COVID-19.

The CDR3 region is CASSLGHPTEQYF. The CDR3 DNA follows: TGTGCCAGCAGCTTGGGACATCCCACCGAGCAGTACTTC. V and J are TRBV7-6 and TRBJ2-7, with D maybe TRBD1 (6 bases). The V end lost 3 bases, the J end lost 6 bases, and 12 bases lay between the germline ends. The CDR3 spans 13 residues. Germline CDR1 SGHVS, CDR2 FNYEAQ.

This clone was observed a few times. The rearrangement joins TRBV6-2 or TRBV6-3 to TRBJ2-5; 9 bases are a match to TRBD2. Germline V gene data show CDR1 as MNHEY and CDR2 as SVGEGT. This CDR3 is built from 17 residues. J was trimmed by 5 bases and V by 2 bases; bases with no gene match: 12. The CDR3 nucleotides read TGTGCCAGCAGTTACATGGCGGGGGGGCCTTATGTGGAGACCCAGTACTTC. Translation: CASSYMAGGPYVETQYF.

The chain links TRBV21-1 to TRBJ1-3; the table's D call, TRBD1, was not checked against the DNA. TRBV21-1 represents a pseudogene. The CDR3 has 18 residues. The CDR3 DNA follows: TGTGCCAGCAGCAAAGGCCTTACCTACAGGGGGCAAGGAAACACCATATATTTT. It translates to CASSKGLTYRGQGNTIYF.

The genes are TRBV29-1 and TRBJ2-2; 8 nucleotides match TRBD2. Trimming took 5 bases from V and 3 from J; bases not matched to a gene: 5. Germline V gene sequence: CDR1 SQVTM, CDR2 ANQGSEA. The CDR3 totals 14 residues. The CDR3 DNA sequence: TGCAGCGTTTCGAAGCGGGGGTACACCGGGGAGCTGTTTTTT. It encodes CSVSKRGYTGELFF.

The V gene is TRBV3-1 (or the pseudogene TRBV3-2), the J gene TRBJ2-2, with D tentatively TRBD2 (6 bases). The V end was cut by 2 bases, the J end by 0 bases, with 13 bases between. From germline, CDR1 is LGHDT and CDR2 YNNKEL (reference sequence). The CDR3 is 17 amino acids. The CDR3 DNA reads TGTGCCAGCAGCCAATTTAGCGGTGCCACGAACACCGGGGAGCTGTTTTTT. This gives the protein CASSQFSGATNTGELFF.

This clone was seen only once. The chain carries TRBV6-5 and TRBJ1-1; D might be TRBD1 (5 bases). V was cut by 7 bases and J by 4 bases, with 13 bases left in between. Per germline, CDR1 MNHEY and CDR2 SVGAGI. The length of the CDR3 is 13 residues. CDR3 sequence (DNA): TGTGCCAGCATATTGGGGGAGGGCACTGAAGCTTTCTTT. Protein product: CASILGEGTEAFF.

This rearrangement joins TRBV7-3 to TRBJ2-3, with D possibly TRBD2 on 6 matching bases. CDR1 is SGHTA and CDR2 is FQGTGA in the germline V gene. The germline V and J ends were trimmed by 4 bases and 1 base, with 15 bases remaining between them. This CDR3 comprises 16 residues. The CDR3 loop reads CASSSQLGSGTDTQYF. The CDR3 DNA follows: TGTGCCAGCAGCTCCCAACTCGGGAGTGGCACAGATACGCAGTATTTT.

This clone was picked up one time. The chain employs TRBV7-2 and TRBJ1-5; D might be TRBD1 (5 bases). Germline V gene data show CDR1 as SGHTA and CDR2 as FQGNSA. The CDR3 is 14 amino acids. V was trimmed by 5 bases and J by 1 base, leaving 9 bases between them. The CDR3 sequence is CASSPRQSNQPQHF. The CDR3 DNA follows: TGTGCCAGCAGCCCCCGACAGAGCAATCAGCCCCAGCATTTT.

V is TRBV28 and J is TRBJ1-2; D remains unclear. V lost 4 bases to trimming and J lost 6 bases, with 9 bases between them. Looked up from germline, CDR1 is MDHEN and CDR2 is SYDVKM. The CDR3 runs to 12 residues. The CDR3: CASSSGRHGYTF. CDR3 DNA sequence: TGTGCCAGCAGTTCCGGGAGACATGGCTACACCTTC.

The chain recombines TRBV30 with TRBJ1-4; 7 positions match TRBD1. The length of the CDR3 is 15 residues. Trimming cost V 0 bases and J 0 bases; bases outside gene matches: 1. Germline V gene sequence: CDR1 GTSNPN, CDR2 SVGIG (reference sequence). As DNA, the CDR3 is TGTGCCTGGAGTGTAACAGGGGCAACTAATGAAAAACTGTTTTTT. It yields the protein CAWSVTGATNEKLFF.

This clone was seen only a few times. The chain recombines TRBV19 with TRBJ1-6; D unresolved. The CDR3 runs 15 residues. V lost 3 bases and J 10 bases, leaving 16 bases between the germline ends. Germline CDR1 and CDR2: LNHDA and SQIVND (reference sequence). CDR3 nucleotides: TGTGCCAGTAGTATGGGCACGGTGGCCAGCTCACCCCTCCACTTT. Amino acids: CASSMGTVASSPLHF.

The V gene is TRBV6-5, the J gene TRBJ1-1; D is uncertain. The CDR3 is 11 residues long. Germline CDR1 reads MNHEY; CDR2 reads SVGAGI. Trimming left V 6 bases short and J 5 bases short, with 7 bases between. This CDR3 reads CASSATTEAFF. DNA of the CDR3: TGTGCCAGCAGCGCAACAACTGAAGCTTTCTTT.

The J gene is TRBJ2-5, the V gene TRBV2; tentatively, D is TRBD1 (6 bases). This CDR3 spans 15 amino acids. V was pared by 1 base and J by 5 bases, with 14 bases between. Germline-derived CDR1 and CDR2 are SNHLY and FYNNEI. CDR3 DNA: TGTGCCAGCAGTGAAGGAAATCAGGGGCTGGAGACCCAGTACTTC. Translated: CASSEGNQGLETQYF.

V and J are TRBV29-1 and TRBJ2-3; maybe TRBD1 (6 bases). The V gene's germline CDR1 is SQVTM and CDR2 ANQGSEA. The CDR3 spans 13 residues. V was clipped by 1 base and J by 2 bases, with 7 bases between them. The CDR3 loop is CSVEGQVTDTQYF. The DNA of the CDR3 is TGCAGCGTTGAAGGACAGGTCACAGATACGCAGTATTTT.

J is TRBJ2-1 and V is TRBV19; 10 nucleotides align to TRBD2. With V trimmed by 5 bases and J by 7 bases, 8 bases remained unmatched. The CDR3 extends over 15 amino acids. Germline values: CDR1 LNHDA, CDR2 SQIVND (reference sequence). CDR3: CASSRSGLAANEQFF. DNA of the CDR3: TGTGCCAGTAGTCGGTCAGGACTAGCGGCTAATGAGCAGTTCTTC. The full variable domain, rest sourced from reference TRBV19 and TRBJ2-1, is DGGITQSPKYLFRKEGQNVTLSCEQNLNHDAMYWYRQDPGQGLRLIYYSQIVNDFQKGDIAEGYSVSREKKESFPLTVTSAQKNPTAFYLCASSRSGLAANEQFFGPGTRLTVL.

This clone has just a few counts. The genes are TRBV7-2 and TRBJ2-7; TRBD1 matches at 8 bases. The CDR3 has 14 amino acids. CDR1 and CDR2 (germline): SGHTA, FQGNSA. With V trimmed by 2 bases and J by 6 bases, 6 bases remained unmatched. CDR3 protein: CASSLRTGHGEQYF. CDR3 in DNA: TGTGCCAGCAGCTTAAGGACAGGGCACGGCGAGCAGTACTTC. Full variable domain (remainder filled in from reference TRBV7-2 and TRBJ2-7): GAGVSQSPSNKVTEKGKDVELRCDPISGHTALYWYRQSLGQGLEFLIYFQGNSAPDKSGLPSDRFSAERTGGSVSTLTIQRTQQEDSAVYLCASSLRTGHGEQYFGPGTRLTVT.

The chain recombines TRBV27 with TRBJ2-7; no firm D call. The CDR3 has 11 residues. V gave up 8 bases and J gave up 2 bases, with 7 bases separating them. Germline CDR1 MNHEY, CDR2 SMNVEV (reference sequence). CDR3 sequence: CASRQAYEQYF. The CDR3 DNA reads as TGTGCCAGCCGTCAGGCCTACGAGCAGTACTTC.

V usage is TRBV7-6 and J usage is TRBJ2-5; a possible D gene is TRBD1 (6 bases). This CDR3 is built from 15 residues. The germline V gene encodes CDR1 SGHVS and CDR2 FNYEAQ. Trimming took 0 bases from V and 7 from J, leaving 15 bases between them. The DNA for the CDR3 is TGTGCCAGCAGCTTAGCGGGGGACAACATGGGGACCCAGTACTTC. Translating gives CASSLAGDNMGTQYF.

The chain is built from TRBV2 and TRBJ2-2; 7 bases match TRBD2. This CDR3 comprises 13 residues. V dropped 10 bases and J dropped 6; count of bases not matched to a gene: 8. The germline V gene has CDR1 SNHLY and CDR2 FYNNEI. Written as DNA, the CDR3 is TGTGCCACCTCGGTCCGGGAGGCCGGGGAGCTGTTTTTT. It encodes CATSVREAGELFF.

J is TRBJ2-7 and V is TRBV4-3; 13 bases line up with TRBD2. Trimming took 3 bases from V and 6 from J; bases not matched to a gene: 11. The CDR3 spans 17 residues. Germline CDR1 is LGHNA and CDR2 is YSLEER. CDR3 in DNA: TGCGCCAGCAGCCAGGGACTAGCGGGATCGGGTCAAGGCGAGCAGTACTTC. This encodes CASSQGLAGSGQGEQYF.

The chain couples TRBV5-1 to TRBJ1-4, with 10 bases matching TRBD1. Losses at the gene ends were 5 bases for V and 8 bases for J; bases not matched to a gene: 9. CDR1 and CDR2 (germline): SGHRS, YFSETQ. The CDR3 spans 15 residues. The CDR3 loop reads CASRAPGQGLEKLFF. CDR3 sequence (DNA): TGCGCCAGCAGAGCGCCGGGACAGGGGCTCGAAAAACTGTTTTTT.

This rearrangement joins TRBV2 to TRBJ2-3, with a tentative D call TRBD2 (6 bases). V dropped 9 bases and J dropped 0 bases, with 13 bases sitting between them. Per germline, CDR1 SNHLY and CDR2 FYNNEI. CDR3 length equals 14 residues. The CDR3 nucleotides read TGTGCCAGTAATATGGGGAGGAGCACAGATACGCAGTATTTT. It yields the protein CASNMGRSTDTQYF.

The chain is built from TRBV5-1 and TRBJ1-3; D is uncertain. The germline V gene has CDR1 SGHRS and CDR2 YFSETQ. Trimming left V 3 bases short and J 0 bases short, with 13 bases between. The CDR3 consists of 16 residues. CDR3 nucleotide sequence: TGCGCCAGCAGCTCCACGGTCGGGAGCTCTGGAAACACCATATATTTT. Amino acid sequence: CASSSTVGSSGNTIYF.

The J gene is TRBJ1-6, the V gene TRBV11-2; 9 bases are shared with TRBD1. CDR3 length: 16 amino acids. J gave up 6 bases and V 4 bases, and 7 bases lay outside the gene matches. Germline V lookup: CDR1 SGHAT, CDR2 FQNNGV. The CDR3 DNA follows: TGTGCCAGCAGCTCTGCAAGGGACAGGGCTAATTCACCCCTCCACTTT. It codes for CASSSARDRANSPLHF.

This chain connects TRBV6-5 to TRBJ2-5, with 8 positions matching TRBD1. CDR1 is MNHEY, CDR2 SVGAGI, per germline. The CDR3 extends over 14 amino acids. V shed 8 bases, J shed 4 bases, and the junction held 9 bases outside the gene matches. CDR3 sequence (DNA): TGTGCCAGCTCTAGAGGGGACAGGCCAGAGACCCAGTACTTC. Its translation: CASSRGDRPETQYF.

The chain employs TRBV11-2 and TRBJ1-1, with no clear D. Germline assignment: CDR1 SGHAT and CDR2 FQNNGV. This CDR3 spans 12 amino acids. The V gene lost 7 bases and the J gene lost 1 base, with 7 bases spanning the gap. The CDR3 spells CASMTGNTEAFF. CDR3 DNA: TGTGCCAGCATGACGGGGAACACTGAAGCTTTCTTT.